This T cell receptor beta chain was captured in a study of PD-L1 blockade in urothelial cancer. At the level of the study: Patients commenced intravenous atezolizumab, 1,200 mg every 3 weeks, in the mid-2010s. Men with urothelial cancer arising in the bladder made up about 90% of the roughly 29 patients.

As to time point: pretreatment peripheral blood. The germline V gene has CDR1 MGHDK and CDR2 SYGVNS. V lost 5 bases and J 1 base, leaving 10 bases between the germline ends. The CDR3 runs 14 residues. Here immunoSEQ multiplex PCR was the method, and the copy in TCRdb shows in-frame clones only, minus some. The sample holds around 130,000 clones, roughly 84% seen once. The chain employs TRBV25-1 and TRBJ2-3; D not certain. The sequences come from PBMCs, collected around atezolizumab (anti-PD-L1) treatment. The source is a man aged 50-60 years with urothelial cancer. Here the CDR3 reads CASSRSLGTDTQYF. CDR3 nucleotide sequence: TGTGCCAGCAGTAGAAGCCTAGGCACAGATACGCAGTATTTT. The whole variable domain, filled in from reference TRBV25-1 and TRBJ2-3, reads EADIYQTPRYLVIGTGKKITLECSQTMGHDKMYWYQQDPGMELHLIHYSYGVNSTEKGDLSSESTVSRIRTEHFPLTLESARPSHTSQYLCASSRSLGTDTQYFGPGTRLTVL.